The clone carrying this T cell receptor beta chain showed up just a few times. The antigen remains unidentified. CDR1 SQVTM and CDR2 ANQGSEA come from the germline V gene. Trimming removed 4 bases from V and 0 bases from J, with 10 bases in between. This CDR3 is built from 14 residues. The TCR beta cDNA libraries contained unique molecular identifiers. One entry per CDR3 protein results from TCRdb running MiXCR on the PCR reads. The sample contains some 700,000 distinct CDR3 sequences, approximately 59% of which appear only once. This record comes from a study of post-analysis software for immune sequencing data. Background on the study: Patients had relapsing-remitting, secondary progressive or progressive-relapsing multiple sclerosis; some lacked subtype. The study, taken as a whole, reports: Four or five TRBV segments (TRBV5-6, TRBV5-1 and TRBV20-1 among them) occurred more frequently in patients than in controls.

This TCR came from a girl aged 2-10 years with multiple sclerosis. Input material: blood. This chain connects TRBV29-1 to TRBJ2-1; no clear D. CDR3 nucleotides: TGCAGCGTTGGGCGCGCCTCCTCCTACAATGAGCAGTTCTTC. Its protein is CSVGRASSYNEQFF.